A selection of T cell receptor beta chains follows, all from one sample in a study of OX40 agonist ivuxolimab in advanced cancers. Sequencing was performed with immunoSEQ multiplex PCR; in TCRdb, only in-frame clones are kept and a portion is missing. Of some 48,000 clones in the sample, 85% to 90% are singletons; the top ten hold 1.5% to 2%. The starting material was CD4+ or CD8+ T cells sorted from blood, obtained in a trial of the OX40 agonist ivuxolimab. The receptors were gathered from an adult with an advanced solid tumor such as melanoma, head and neck, liver or kidney cancer. The CDR3 runs from the conserved cysteine through the conserved F or W. A D gene is named only where the DNA matches it firmly. Clone sizes are given selectively: once, few, many, or a class where the clone is expanded.

d_gene,j_gene,abundance,v_gene,CDR3aa,CDR3nt
NA,TRBJ1-1,NA,TRBV4-2,CASSQDSKNTEAFF,TGTGCCAGCAGCCAAGACTCAAAGAACACTGAGGCTTTCTTT
TRBD2,TRBJ2-3,NA,TRBV18,CASSPLLAGGEADTQYF,TGTGCCAGCTCACCCCTACTAGCGGGAGGAGAGGCAGATACGCAGTATTTT
TRBD2,TRBJ2-4,once,TRBV10-2,CASSEGRLAGGPGILQYF,TGCGCCAGCAGTGAGGGCCGTCTAGCGGGAGGGCCGGGTATCCTTCAGTACTTC
TRBD1,TRBJ2-5,NA,TRBV6-1,CASSAGTGGRETQYF,TGTGCCAGCAGTGCCGGGACAGGGGGCCGGGAGACCCAGTACTTC
NA,TRBJ1-1,NA,TRBV27,CASTSDRTPGKAFF,TGTGCCAGCACCTCAGACAGGACCCCGGGGAAAGCTTTCTTT
TRBD2,TRBJ2-3,NA,TRBV9,CASSSGLAGSFTDTQYF,TGTGCCAGCAGCTCGGGACTAGCGGGGTCTTTCACAGATACGCAGTATTTT
NA,TRBJ1-2,NA,TRBV14,CASSHLGEGYGYTF,TGTGCCAGCAGCCATTTAGGGGAAGGCTATGGCTACACCTTC
NA,TRBJ1-1,few,TRBV5-5,CASSLGGVTEAFF,TGTGCCAGCAGCTTGGGAGGGGTTACTGAAGCTTTCTTT
NA,TRBJ1-5,NA,TRBV18,CANLLGADQPQHF,TGTGCCAACCTCCTGGGTGCGGATCAGCCCCAGCATTTT
NA,TRBJ2-5,NA,TRBV4-2,CASSQELSSTEKETQYF,TGTGCCAGCAGCCAAGAGCTGTCTTCGACTGAGAAAGAGACCCAGTACTTC
NA,TRBJ1-2,NA,TRBV11-2,CASSLLGSYGYTF,TGTGCCAGCAGCTTACTGGGCTCCTATGGCTACACCTTC
NA,TRBJ2-5,NA,TRBV4-1,CASSQGGWQGETQYF,TGCGCCAGCAGCCAAGGAGGTTGGCAGGGAGAGACCCAGTACTTC
TRBD1,TRBJ2-7,NA,TRBV19,CASSIGTGWYEQYF,TGTGCCAGTAGTATAGGGACAGGTTGGTACGAGCAGTACTTC
NA,TRBJ2-4,NA,TRBV19,CASSIGHIQYF,TGTGCCAGTAGTATCGGACACATTCAGTACTTC
NA,TRBJ2-7,medium-sized,TRBV7-9,CASSRADSYEQYF,TGTGCCAGCAGCCGCGCGGACTCCTACGAGCAGTACTTC
NA,TRBJ1-2,few,TRBV30,CAWSPRDGANYGYTF,TGTGCCTGGAGTCCCCGCGACGGAGCTAACTATGGCTACACCTTC
NA,TRBJ2-5,NA,TRBV6-1,CASSDPSTGTQYF,TGTGCCAGCAGCGATCCCTCGACGGGGACCCAGTACTTC
NA,TRBJ1-1,few,TRBV7-9,CASSLVGSTSAFF,TGTGCCAGCAGCTTAGTTGGCTCCACTTCAGCTTTCTTT
TRBD1,TRBJ1-1,NA,TRBV7-9,CASSFLTGANTEAFF,TGTGCCAGCAGCTTTTTGACAGGGGCAAACACTGAAGCTTTCTTT
TRBD1,TRBJ1-2,NA,TRBV27,CASKRTGNYGYTF,TGTGCCAGCAAGCGGACAGGGAACTATGGCTACACCTTC
NA,TRBJ1-5,NA,TRBV6-1,CASSEFQGNQPQHF,TGTGCCAGCAGTGAATTTCAGGGAAATCAGCCCCAGCATTTT
NA,TRBJ2-5,NA,TRBV10-3,CAISDLGLTNQETQYF,TGTGCCATCAGTGACTTAGGACTAACCAACCAAGAGACCCAGTACTTC
TRBD1,TRBJ1-3,NA,TRBV5-5,CASSLTGQGGNTIYF,TGTGCCAGCAGCTTGACGGGACAGGGCGGAAACACCATATATTTT
NA,TRBJ1-3,NA,TRBV7-2,CASSPILSGNTIYF,TGTGCCAGCAGCCCGATTCTCTCTGGAAACACCATATATTTT
NA,TRBJ1-1,NA,TRBV19,CASRLGAGNTEAFF,TGTGCCAGTAGGTTGGGGGCTGGGAACACTGAAGCTTTCTTT
NA,TRBJ1-2,few,TRBV5-1,CASSRGQYNYGYTF,TGCGCCAGCAGCCGTGGACAGTATAACTATGGCTACACCTTC
TRBD2,TRBJ2-3,once,TRBV7-2,CASSGGLVGGTDTQYF,TGTGCCAGCAGCGGGGGACTAGTGGGCGGCACAGATACGCAGTATTTT
NA,TRBJ2-7,NA,TRBV7-5,CARSQQVLSYEQYF,TGTGCCAGAAGCCAGCAGGTTCTTTCCTACGAGCAGTACTTC
NA,TRBJ1-1,NA,TRBV7-2,CASSLDRLNTEAFF,TGTGCCAGCAGCTTAGACAGGTTGAACACTGAAGCTTTCTTT
TRBD2,TRBJ2-1,NA,TRBV4-1,CASSQGLVGTSGSYNEQFF,TGCGCCAGCAGCCAAGGCCTTGTGGGGACTAGCGGGTCCTACAATGAGCAGTTCTTC
NA,TRBJ1-5,NA,TRBV2,CASSEAHLSNQPQHF,TGTGCCAGCAGTGAAGCCCATCTAAGCAATCAGCCCCAGCATTTT
TRBD1,TRBJ1-2,once,TRBV6-5,CASSGATGGKGYTF,TGTGCCAGCAGTGGAGCAACAGGGGGAAAAGGCTACACCTTC
TRBD1,TRBJ2-1,NA,TRBV29-1,CSVEAGTGNLDEQFF,TGCAGCGTTGAGGCAGGGACAGGGAATTTGGATGAGCAGTTCTTC
NA,TRBJ1-2,NA,TRBV15,CATSRGNFRDGYTF,TGTGCCACCAGCAGAGGTAACTTCCGGGATGGCTACACCTTC
NA,TRBJ2-2,NA,TRBV5-6,CASSLATLNTGELFF,TGTGCCAGCAGCTTAGCGACTTTAAACACCGGGGAGCTGTTTTTT
TRBD1,TRBJ1-2,NA,TRBV5-8,CASNEGTVGGYTF,TGTGCCAGCAACGAAGGGACAGTAGGTGGCTACACCTTC
NA,TRBJ1-5,NA,TRBV6-6,CASSPVGVFNQPQHF,TGTGCCAGCAGCCCGGTCGGGGTTTTCAATCAGCCCCAGCATTTT
NA,TRBJ2-3,once,TRBV29-1,CSVGLLITDTQYF,TGCAGCGTAGGACTACTTATCACAGATACGCAGTATTTT
TRBD2,TRBJ2-1,NA,TRBV2,CASSVPGTSGRDNEQFF,TGTGCCAGCAGTGTTCCCGGGACTAGCGGGAGGGACAATGAGCAGTTCTTC
TRBD2,TRBJ2-1,once,TRBV16,CASSQDSGSANEQFF,TGTGCCAGCAGCCAAGATAGCGGGAGTGCGAATGAGCAGTTCTTC
TRBD2,TRBJ2-2,NA,TRBV5-1,CASSLEGLADWFSPGELFF,TGCGCCAGCAGCTTAGAGGGACTAGCCGATTGGTTCAGTCCCGGGGAGCTGTTTTTT
NA,TRBJ2-1,NA,TRBV9,CASSVGKTYNEQFF,TGTGCCAGCAGCGTGGGGAAGACCTACAATGAGCAGTTCTTC
NA,TRBJ1-1,NA,TRBV2,CASSDDGPDEAFF,TGTGCCAGCAGTGACGACGGGCCCGACGAAGCTTTCTTT
NA,TRBJ1-1,few,TRBV19,CASKQGAGTEAFF,TGTGCCAGTAAACAGGGAGCGGGCACTGAAGCTTTCTTT
NA,TRBJ1-1,NA,TRBV5-6,CASSPVGGHTEAFF,TGTGCCAGCAGCCCGGTAGGGGGTCACACTGAAGCTTTCTTT
NA,TRBJ2-7,NA,TRBV4-2,CASSHHYEQYF,TGTGCCAGCAGCCACCACTACGAGCAGTACTTC
NA,TRBJ1-1,NA,TRBV4-3,CASSQATTLAEAFF,TGCGCCAGCAGCCAAGCGACTACCCTCGCCGAAGCTTTCTTT
NA,TRBJ1-3,NA,TRBV19,CASGRNSGNTIYF,TGTGCATCCGGCAGGAACTCTGGAAACACCATATATTTT
TRBD2,TRBJ2-5,NA,TRBV7-7,CASSLGSAGIQETQYF,TGTGCCAGCAGCTTGGGTTCAGCGGGAATCCAAGAGACCCAGTACTTC
NA,TRBJ1-2,NA,TRBV7-6,CASSLMGNYGYTF,TGTGCCAGCAGCTTAATGGGGAACTATGGCTACACCTTC
NA,TRBJ1-1,NA,TRBV2,CASNTGGFGEAFF,TGTGCCAGCAATACGGGGGGCTTCGGTGAAGCTTTCTTT
TRBD1,TRBJ2-5,few,TRBV11-3,CASSPGQGETQYF,TGTGCCAGCAGCCCCGGACAGGGGGAGACCCAGTACTTC
NA,TRBJ2-6,NA,TRBV7-3,CASSLPGANSGANVLTF,TGTGCCAGCAGCTTACCGGGGGCCAACTCTGGGGCCAACGTCCTGACTTTC
TRBD1,TRBJ1-2,NA,TRBV30,CAWGISHRDSYGYTF,TGTGCCTGGGGCATTTCTCACCGGGACAGCTATGGCTACACCTTC